What follows are 6 T cell receptor beta chains derived from one specimen sequenced in a study of identical twins. From the 5' RACE reads, TCRdb called clonotypes with MiXCR, one entry per CDR3 protein. The sample lists some 590,000 distinct CDR3 sequences, approximately 10% occurring once. The same sample was also studied in work on yellow fever vaccine responses in identical twins.

Sequences were obtained from PBMCs. All receptors come from a woman aged 18-29 years in good health.

This clonotype was observed a few times. J is TRBJ2-3 and V is TRBV20-1, with D unclear. Germline CDR1 reads DFQATT; CDR2 reads SNEGSKA (reference sequence). The length of the CDR3 is 12 residues. Trimming left V 1 base short and J 6 bases short, with 8 bases between. This CDR3 reads CSARVPPDTQYF. The CDR3 region has the DNA TGCAGTGCTAGAGTACCCCCCGATACGCAGTATTTT.

The V call is TRBV27, the J call TRBJ2-5; TRBD1 aligns across 10 bases. Per germline, CDR1 MNHEY and CDR2 SMNVEV (reference sequence). V trimming: 4 bases; J trimming: 4 bases; junction bases outside the gene matches: 6. The CDR3 is 15 residues long. CDR3 residues: CASSWGQGNGETQYF. CDR3 DNA: TGTGCCAGCAGTTGGGGACAGGGGAATGGAGAGACCCAGTACTTC.

The J gene is TRBJ2-1, the V gene TRBV4-2, with a tentative D call TRBD1 (6 bases). V was trimmed by 3 bases and J by 4 bases, leaving 22 bases between them. The germline gives CDR1 LGHNA, CDR2 YNFKEQ. This CDR3 is built from 18 residues. DNA of the CDR3: TGTGCCAGCAGCCACCAACCCCCGGGGACACAACCGTACAATGAGCAGTTCTTC. Its translation: CASSHQPPGTQPYNEQFF.

Ten or more counts support this clonotype. This rearrangement joins TRBV29-1 to TRBJ2-1, with 9 bases lining up with TRBD1. The germline gives CDR1 SQVTM, CDR2 ANQGSEA. The V and J ends lost 3 bases and 3 bases, in that order; junction bases with no gene match: 6. CDR3 length: 15 amino acids. CDR3 in amino acids: CSVEGGTGNYNEQFF. The CDR3 DNA reads as TGCAGCGTTGAGGGCGGGACAGGGAACTACAATGAGCAGTTCTTC.

In this sample, this clonotype turned up a few times. V and J are TRBV10-3 and TRBJ2-3; 8 bases match TRBD2. V shed 11 bases and J 0 bases; nucleotides not matched to a gene: 13. The CDR3 runs 16 residues. Germline assignment: CDR1 ENHRY and CDR2 SYGVKD. CDR3 sequence: CALPTASGLSTDTQYF. In nucleotides, the CDR3 is TGTGCCCTACCAACGGCTAGCGGGCTTAGCACAGATACGCAGTATTTT.

In this sample, this clonotype turned up many times. CDR3: CASSSQGGGTEAFF. Written as DNA, the CDR3 is TGTGCCAGCAGCTCGCAGGGGGGGGGCACTGAAGCTTTCTTT. The rearrangement uses TRBV6-1 and TRBJ1-1; TRBD1 aligns across 7 bases. Germline lookup yields CDR1 MNHNS and CDR2 SASEGT. Trimming removed 6 bases from V and 4 bases from J; junction bases left unmatched: 8. The CDR3 is 14 residues long.